Shown below are 32 T cell receptor beta chains from a single sample sequenced in a study of blood T cell repertoires in COVID-19 (dated by TCRdb to 2019 to 2021). Receptor libraries were prepared by the immunoSEQ multiplex PCR assay. In TCRdb, the immuneACCESS table is reduced to in-frame sequences with V and J assigned. These tables do not hold every clone; where another copy was compared, an unresolved V gene accounts for under half, and the others remain unexplained. Recorded for this sample are 150,000 to 200,000 clones; around 83% of them occurred a single time. Clones ranked in the top ten supply approximately 8% of the sample. Sequencing was done on a sample of peripheral blood. These receptors were collected from a woman in her 70s with COVID-19, enrolled during active disease.

The rearrangement links TRBV27 to TRBJ1-5, with D tentatively TRBD1 (5 bases). The germline V gene encodes CDR1 MNHEY and CDR2 SMNVEV (reference sequence). The CDR3 is 14 residues long. V dropped 3 bases and J dropped 9 bases, with 15 bases sitting between them. The DNA of the CDR3 is TGTGCCAGCAGTTTGCGACAGCTGGTTGGGCCCCAGCATTTT. This encodes CASSLRQLVGPQHF.

The genes are TRBV29-1 and TRBJ2-6; no definite D call. This CDR3 has 13 residues. The V gene's germline CDR1 is SQVTM and CDR2 ANQGSEA. The V end was cut by 4 bases, the J end by 0 bases, with 4 bases between. The CDR3 loop is CSVASSGANVLTF. CDR3 in DNA: TGCAGCGTTGCTAGCTCTGGGGCCAACGTCCTGACTTTC.

The chain links TRBV28 to TRBJ2-1; TRBD2 matches 9 bases. The CDR3 runs 16 residues. The germline gives CDR1 MDHEN, CDR2 SYDVKM. Trimming cost V 3 bases and J 7 bases; bases outside gene matches: 10. CDR3 protein: CASSFLASGNKNEQFF. The CDR3 DNA follows: TGTGCCAGCAGTTTCCTTGCTAGCGGGAACAAGAATGAGCAGTTCTTC.

A few counts support this clone. V usage is TRBV21-1 and J usage is TRBJ1-3; TRBD1 is the table's D call and was not checked against the DNA. TRBV21-1 is assigned pseudogene status. The CDR3 has 16 residues. The CDR3 protein is CASSPDRDESGNTIYF. The CDR3 nucleotides read TGTGCCAGCAGCCCGGACAGGGATGAATCTGGAAACACCATATATTTT.

The chain has TRBV7-6 and TRBJ1-1; D uncertain. The germline V gene encodes CDR1 SGHVS and CDR2 FNYEAQ. This CDR3 is 14 amino acids long. V was pared by 6 bases and J by 4 bases, with 15 bases between. CDR3 residues: CASSLEEGRTEAFF. The CDR3 coding sequence is TGTGCCAGCAGTTTGGAGGAAGGGCGCACTGAAGCTTTCTTT.

This clone is a singleton in its sample. V and J are TRBV7-6 and TRBJ2-7, with D tentatively TRBD1 (5 bases). Germline CDR1 SGHVS, CDR2 FNYEAQ. CDR3 length equals 14 residues. Trimming removed 5 bases from V and 0 bases from J, with 11 bases in between. CDR3: CASSLQENSYEQYF. DNA of the CDR3: TGTGCCAGCAGCCTACAGGAGAACTCCTACGAGCAGTACTTC.

V gene TRBV5-8 combines with J gene TRBJ1-6; 10 nucleotides match TRBD1. V was pared by 3 bases and J by 9 bases, with 6 bases of the junction left unmatched. CDR1 and CDR2 (germline): SGHTS, YDEGEE. The CDR3 consists of 15 residues. The CDR3 loop is CASSSLTGGASPLHF. The CDR3 nucleotides read TGTGCCAGCAGCTCACTGACAGGGGGCGCTTCACCCCTCCACTTT.

CDR3 protein: CASSANEDRPAQPQHF. The CDR3 DNA reads TGTGCCAGCAGCGCCAACGAGGACAGGCCGGCCCAGCCCCAGCATTTT. This rearrangement joins TRBV28 to TRBJ1-5; TRBD1 aligns across 7 bases. Germline V gene lookup returns CDR1 MDHEN and CDR2 SYDVKM. The CDR3 has 16 residues. V lost 6 bases to trimming and J lost 7 bases; unmatched junction nucleotides: 15.

The J gene is TRBJ1-1, the V gene TRBV19; 10 bases match TRBD1. The CDR3 runs 15 residues. With 5 bases clipped from V and 7 bases from J, the junction kept 10 bases outside the gene matches. Germline V CDR1 and CDR2: LNHDA, SQIVND (reference sequence). CDR3 nucleotide sequence: TGTGCCAGTAGTCCCCGGGGACAGGGGAAGTTTGAAGCTTTCTTT. Translated: CASSPRGQGKFEAFF.

The CDR3 is CASSYPLTGGITEAFF. CDR3 nucleotides: TGTGCCAGCAGTTACCCCCTAACAGGGGGCATCACTGAAGCTTTCTTT. The rearrangement joins TRBV6-2 or TRBV6-3 to TRBJ1-1, with TRBD1 matching over 9 bases. Unmatched junction bases numbered 8, after V lost 2 bases and J lost 4 bases. Per the germline V gene, CDR1 is MNHEY and CDR2 is SVGEGT. This CDR3 comprises 16 residues.

The genes are TRBV6-5 and TRBJ2-5; TRBD2 matches at 7 bases. The J segment lost 4 bases and the V segment lost 6 bases, leaving 8 bases of the junction unmatched. CDR3 size: 14 residues. Germline V gene data show CDR1 as MNHEY and CDR2 as SVGAGI. In DNA form, the CDR3 reads TGTGCCAGCAGGCGGGAGCTGGGGGGAGAGACCCAGTACTTC. Translation gives CASRRELGGETQYF.

The gene calls are TRBV27 and TRBJ2-7, with 16 bases aligning to TRBD2. V shed 8 bases and J 9 bases; nucleotides not matched to a gene: 10. The CDR3 sequence is 15 residues long. Germline lookup yields CDR1 MNHEY and CDR2 SMNVEV (reference sequence). The CDR3 loop is CASSPGLAGGPSQYF. Written as DNA, the CDR3 is TGTGCCAGCTCACCGGGACTAGCGGGAGGGCCATCGCAGTACTTC.

This clone has just one count. V gene TRBV21-1 combines with J gene TRBJ2-5; no check of the table's D call, TRBD2, against the DNA was made. TRBV21-1 is described as a pseudogene. The CDR3 is made up of 13 amino acids. The chain's CDR3 is CASLAAAQETQYF. In nucleotides, the CDR3 is TGTGCCTCTCTAGCGGCCGCTCAAGAGACCCAGTACTTC.

The CDR3 protein is CASSLEGAILKTF. Written as DNA, the CDR3 is TGCGCCAGCAGCTTGGAAGGGGCCATCTTAAAGACCTTC. The chain couples TRBV5-1 to TRBJ1-2, with D possibly matching TRBD1 (5 bases). The CDR3 is 13 amino acids. Trimming pared 0 bases from V and 14 bases from J, leaving 17 bases between. The germline V gene encodes CDR1 SGHRS and CDR2 YFSETQ.

This rearrangement joins TRBV28 to TRBJ1-5; TRBD1 might be the D (5 bases). The ends were cut back, 6 bases at V and 5 bases at J, with 11 bases in the middle. This CDR3 has 13 residues. Germline V gene lookup returns CDR1 MDHEN and CDR2 SYDVKM. The DNA for the CDR3 is TGTGCCAGCAGGCTAAGGGGTTATCAGCCCCAGCATTTT. It is translated as CASRLRGYQPQHF. Drawing the rest from reference TRBV28 and TRBJ1-5, the complete variable domain is DVKVTQSSRYLVKRTGEKVFLECVQDMDHENMFWYRQDPGLGLRLIYFSYDVKMKEKGDIPEGYSVSREKKERFSLILESASTNQTSMYLCASRLRGYQPQHFGDGTRLSIL.

Written as DNA, the CDR3 is TGCAGCGTTAGACCAATGGGACAGGGGGCGAGCTATGGCTACACCTTC. It encodes CSVRPMGQGASYGYTF. The chain links TRBV29-1 to TRBJ1-2; 12 bases fit TRBD1. Trimming removed 5 bases from V and 4 bases from J; junction bases left unmatched: 11. The CDR3 is made up of 16 amino acids. CDR1 and CDR2 from the germline V gene are SQVTM and ANQGSEA.

This clone showed up just once. The V gene is TRBV29-1, the J gene TRBJ2-7; D remains ambiguous. V was trimmed by 4 bases and J by 0 bases, leaving 13 bases between them. Per the germline V gene, CDR1 is SQVTM and CDR2 is ANQGSEA. The CDR3 runs 14 residues. CDR3 in amino acids: CSVGFRVSSYEQYF. CDR3 nucleotides: TGCAGCGTTGGCTTCCGGGTAAGCTCCTACGAGCAGTACTTC.

V usage is TRBV30 and J usage is TRBJ2-1; 8 positions match TRBD1. Germline V gene lookup returns CDR1 GTSNPN and CDR2 SVGIG (reference sequence). V gave up 4 bases and J gave up 4 bases; unmatched junction bases: 6. The CDR3 length is 14 residues. For the CDR3, the DNA is TGTGCCTGGACACCGGGACAGGTTTACAATGAGCAGTTCTTC. Its translation is CAWTPGQVYNEQFF.

This clone was picked up one time. The V and J genes are TRBV18 and TRBJ2-7; a weak D match, TRBD2 (6 bases). Germline loops: CDR1 KGHSH, CDR2 LQKENI. The CDR3 consists of 15 residues. Trimming stripped 2 bases from V and 4 bases from J, with 15 bases between. As DNA, the CDR3 is TGTGCCAGCTCACCAGGAGGGCAGGCCGTATACGAGCAGTACTTC. Translation gives CASSPGGQAVYEQYF.

V gene TRBV29-1 combines with J gene TRBJ2-1; TRBD2 matches 9 bases. V trimming: 4 bases; J trimming: 8 bases; junction bases outside the gene matches: 12. CDR3 length: 15 residues. From germline, CDR1 is SQVTM and CDR2 ANQGSEA. CDR3 sequence: CSVGGLAAEVDEQFF. In DNA, the CDR3 is TGCAGCGTTGGGGGACTAGCCGCTGAGGTCGATGAGCAGTTCTTC.

The V call is TRBV5-1, the J call TRBJ1-6, with 8 bases fitting TRBD1. The germline gives CDR1 SGHRS, CDR2 YFSETQ. This CDR3 spans 15 amino acids. Trimming removed 5 bases from V and 8 bases from J; junction bases left unmatched: 9. The CDR3, as DNA: TGCGCCAGCAGTCGGGCGGGACAGGCCGATTCACCCCTCCACTTT. It encodes CASSRAGQADSPLHF.

The V and J genes are TRBV4-1 and TRBJ2-7; tentative D call: TRBD2 (6 bases). CDR3 size: 16 residues. V was shortened by 1 base and J by 4 bases, with 17 bases between the two germline ends. Germline assignment: CDR1 MGHRA and CDR2 YSYEKL. This chain's CDR3 is CASSQVPGGGFYEQYF. The CDR3 DNA reads as TGCGCCAGCAGCCAAGTCCCCGGGGGAGGTTTTTACGAGCAGTACTTC.

This clone has only one observation. The chain recombines TRBV9 with TRBJ2-4; D is possibly TRBD2 (6 bases). The CDR3 consists of 20 residues. Germline CDR1 and CDR2: SGDLS and YYNGEE. Between the trimmed V and J ends, which lost 0 bases and 0 bases, there was a span of 22 bases. Written as DNA, the CDR3 is TGTGCCAGCAGCGTAGGAGGGGTAGCGGAACCAAGACCAGCCAAAAACATTCAGTACTTC. The encoded protein is CASSVGGVAEPRPAKNIQYF.

The CDR3 bases are TGTGCCAGCAGCCAACGACAGGGGGGAATTTGGGCTTTCTTT. It specifies CASSQRQGGIWAFF. The chain links TRBV7-2 to TRBJ1-1, with 9 bases that match TRBD1. CDR1 is SGHTA, CDR2 FQGNSA, per germline. The CDR3 spans 14 residues. V lost 5 bases and J lost 11; bases outside the gene matches: 12.

The J gene is TRBJ1-6, the V gene TRBV28, with D perhaps matching TRBD1 (6 bases). Germline values: CDR1 MDHEN, CDR2 SYDVKM. V was pared by 5 bases and J by 0 bases, with 17 bases between. CDR3 length: 18 amino acids. The CDR3 DNA reads TGTGCCAGCAGTACCAACAGGGCGGGCAGCTCCTATAATTCACCCCTCCACTTT. This sequence encodes CASSTNRAGSSYNSPLHF.

The chain joins TRBV10-1 to TRBJ1-1, with D tentatively TRBD1 (5 bases). This CDR3 has 13 amino acids. CDR1 and CDR2 (germline): WNHNN, SYGVQD (reference sequence). V lost 1 base and J 7 bases, leaving 10 bases between the germline ends. The CDR3 nucleotides are TGCGCCAGCAGTGAGTTTGGGGCAGATGAAGCTTTCTTT. The encoded protein is CASSEFGADEAFF.

The chain links TRBV19 to TRBJ1-3, with D possibly being TRBD1 (5 bases). Per germline, CDR1 LNHDA and CDR2 SQIVND (reference sequence). V was shortened by 6 bases and J by 3 bases, with 12 bases between the two germline ends. The CDR3 length is 14 residues. The CDR3 DNA is TGTGCCAGTAGCGTGGGGACTTTTGGAAACACCATATATTTT. This sequence encodes CASSVGTFGNTIYF.

The rearrangement uses TRBV7-8 and TRBJ2-7; a weak D match, TRBD1 (6 bases). CDR1 is SGHVS and CDR2 is FQNEAQ in the germline V gene. The V end was cut by 3 bases, the J end by 4 bases, with 13 bases between. The CDR3 extends over 14 amino acids. CDR3 DNA sequence: TGTGCCAGCAGCTTCTCAGGGGCTCGGTACGAGCAGTACTTC. This gives the protein CASSFSGARYEQYF.

The rearrangement links TRBV5-1 to TRBJ1-2, with TRBD1 matching 9 bases. J was trimmed by 8 bases and V by 0 bases; bases with no gene match: 11. The CDR3 contains 16 residues. The germline CDR1 and CDR2 sequences are SGHRS and YFSETQ. In DNA, the CDR3 is TGCGCCAGCAGCTTGGTGACTGCCAACAGGGGGCAGGGCTACACCTTC. This translates into CASSLVTANRGQGYTF.

The CDR3 region has the DNA TGTGCCAGCAGCGTAGGCGGGAGGACCACAGATACGCAGTATTTT. Residues: CASSVGGRTTDTQYF. This rearrangement joins TRBV9 to TRBJ2-3; 8 bases are shared with TRBD2. Germline assignment: CDR1 SGDLS and CDR2 YYNGEE. CDR3 size: 15 residues. Trimming took 0 bases from V and 2 from J; bases not matched to a gene: 2.

The rearrangement uses TRBV6-5 and TRBJ2-3, with 12 bases that match TRBD2. This CDR3 comprises 16 residues. V gave up 2 bases and J gave up 3 bases; unmatched junction bases: 3. Germline-derived CDR1 and CDR2 are MNHEY and SVGAGI. The CDR3 region has the DNA TGTGCCAGCAGTTACGGAGGACTAGCGGGAACAGATACGCAGTATTTT. The encoded protein is CASSYGGLAGTDTQYF.

The chain combines TRBV28 with TRBJ1-2; 9 bases agree with TRBD1. The V gene's germline CDR1 is MDHEN and CDR2 SYDVKM. There are 15 residues in the CDR3. V lost 5 bases to trimming and J lost 5 bases; unmatched junction nucleotides: 9. In nucleotides, the CDR3 is TGTGCCAGCAGTCTAAGGGACAGGGAACTTTATGGCTACACCTTC. This sequence encodes CASSLRDRELYGYTF.